This T cell receptor beta chain was captured by sequencing in a study of PD-1 blockade in classical Hodgkin lymphoma. Study conclusions and caveats: Baseline TCR diversity was reportedly lower in newly diagnosed patients than in healthy donors. It was reported as lower still in relapsed/refractory patients. Newly diagnosed and completely responding patients shared comparable baseline diversity. Anyone who began nivolumab under 1 year after ASCT was excluded.

Every patient experienced relapse after autologous stem cell transplantation, and brentuximab vedotin exposure varied. Patients reached a best response of complete response, partial response or progressive disease. Assay: immunoSEQ multiplex PCR; the TCRdb copy retains only in-frame clones and omits some. The sample lists about 62,000 clones, about 91% occurring once. On this clone: Its antigen is unidentified.

V was clipped by 5 bases and J by 0 bases, with 13 bases between them. The germline CDR1 and CDR2 sequences are SGHVS and FNYEAQ. CDR3 length equals 15 residues. The chain couples TRBV7-6 to TRBJ1-1; D ambiguous. Material: peripheral blood mononuclear cells (PBMCs), obtained at baseline. This TCR was recovered from a human donor with classical Hodgkin lymphoma. DNA for the CDR3: TGTGCCAGCAGCCCCTTTGAACAGATGAACACTGAAGCTTTCTTT. It specifies CASSPFEQMNTEAFF.